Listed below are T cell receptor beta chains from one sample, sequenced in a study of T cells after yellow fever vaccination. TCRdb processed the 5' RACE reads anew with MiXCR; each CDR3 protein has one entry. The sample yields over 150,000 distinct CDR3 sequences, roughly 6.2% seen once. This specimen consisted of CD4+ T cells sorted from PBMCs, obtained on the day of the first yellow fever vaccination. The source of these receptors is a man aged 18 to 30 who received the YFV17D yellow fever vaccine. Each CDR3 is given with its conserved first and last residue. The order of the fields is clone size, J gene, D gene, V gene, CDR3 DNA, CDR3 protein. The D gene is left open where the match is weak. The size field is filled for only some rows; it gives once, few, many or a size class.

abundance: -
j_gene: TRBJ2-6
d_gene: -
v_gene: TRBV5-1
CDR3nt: TGCGCCAGCAGCTACGACAACCTTGGGGCCAACGTCCTGACTTTC
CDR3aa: CASSYDNLGANVLTF

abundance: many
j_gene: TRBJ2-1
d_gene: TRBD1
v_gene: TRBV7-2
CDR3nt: TGTGCCAGCAGCTACGACAGGGGCTCCTACAATGAGCAGTTCTTC
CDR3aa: CASSYDRGSYNEQFF

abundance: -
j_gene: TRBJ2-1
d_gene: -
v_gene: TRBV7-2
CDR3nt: TGTGCCAGCAGCTTAGCTAACTCCTACAATGAGCAGTTCTTC
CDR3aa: CASSLANSYNEQFF

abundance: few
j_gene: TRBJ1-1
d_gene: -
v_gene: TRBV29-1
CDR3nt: TGCAGCGTTGAAGAGGGTACGAACACTGAAGCTTTCTTT
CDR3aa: CSVEEGTNTEAFF

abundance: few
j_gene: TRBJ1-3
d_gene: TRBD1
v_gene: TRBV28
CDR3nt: TGTGCCAGCAGTTCCCGTCCGGGGGCGGGGACAGCTGGAAACACCATATATTTT
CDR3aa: CASSSRPGAGTAGNTIYF

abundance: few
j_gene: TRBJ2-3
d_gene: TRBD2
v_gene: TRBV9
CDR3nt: TGTGCCAGCAGCTCGGCGGGACTAAATACAGATACGCAGTATTTT
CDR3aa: CASSSAGLNTDTQYF

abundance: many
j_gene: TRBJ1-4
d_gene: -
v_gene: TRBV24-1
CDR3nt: TGTGCCACCAGTGATGCCCGCGGACGGGTACTGTTTTTT
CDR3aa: CATSDARGRVLFF

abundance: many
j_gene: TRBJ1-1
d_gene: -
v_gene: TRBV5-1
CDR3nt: TGCGCCAGCAGCTTGCTATCCGGGAACACTGAAGCTTTCTTT
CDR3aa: CASSLLSGNTEAFF

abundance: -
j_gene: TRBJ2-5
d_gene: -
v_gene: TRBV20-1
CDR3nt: TGCAGTGCCAGTCATCGGGGAGAGACCCAGTACTTC
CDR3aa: CSASHRGETQYF

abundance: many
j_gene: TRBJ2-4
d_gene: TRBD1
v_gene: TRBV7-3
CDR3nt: TGTGCCAGCAGCACTGGGACAGGGGTAACAAAAAACATTCAGTACTTC
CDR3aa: CASSTGTGVTKNIQYF

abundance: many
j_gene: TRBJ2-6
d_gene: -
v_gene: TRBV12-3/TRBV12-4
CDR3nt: TGTGCCAGCAGTTGGGCTTCTGGGGCCAACGTCCTGACTTTC
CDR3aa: CASSWASGANVLTF

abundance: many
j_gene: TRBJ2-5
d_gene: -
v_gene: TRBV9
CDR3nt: TGTGCCAGCAGCGTGTCAAATCAAGAGACCCAGTACTTC
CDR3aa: CASSVSNQETQYF

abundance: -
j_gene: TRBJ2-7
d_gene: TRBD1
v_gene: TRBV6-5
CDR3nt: TGTGCCAGCAGTCAGACAGGGAAGACCTACCAGCAGTACTTC
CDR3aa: CASSQTGKTYQQYF

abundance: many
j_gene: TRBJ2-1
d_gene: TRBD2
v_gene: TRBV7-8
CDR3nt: TGTGCCAGCAGCTCCGCGAGGCTAGCGGGGGGTTCGAGCTCCTACAATGAGCAGTTCTTC
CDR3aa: CASSSARLAGGSSSYNEQFF

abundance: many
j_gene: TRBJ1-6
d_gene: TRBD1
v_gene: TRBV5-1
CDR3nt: TGCGCCAGCAGCTTGCTCGCGACAGGGGATTCACCCCTCCACTTT
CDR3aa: CASSLLATGDSPLHF

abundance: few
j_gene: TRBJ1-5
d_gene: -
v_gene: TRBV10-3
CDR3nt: TGTGCCATCAGTGAGTCTGTCGGAGACAATCAGCCCCAGCATTTT
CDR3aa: CAISESVGDNQPQHF

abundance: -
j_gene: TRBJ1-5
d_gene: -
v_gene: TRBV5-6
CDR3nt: TGTGCCAGCAGCTTGCAGGGATACGGTAGGGAGCCCCAGCATTTT
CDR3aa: CASSLQGYGREPQHF

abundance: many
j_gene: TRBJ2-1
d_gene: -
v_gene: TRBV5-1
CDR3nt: TGCGCCAGCAGCTTAGGGGGACTCTCCTACAATGAGCAGTTCTTC
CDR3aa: CASSLGGLSYNEQFF

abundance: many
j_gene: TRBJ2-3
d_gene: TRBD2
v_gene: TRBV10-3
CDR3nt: TGTGCCATCAGTGAGGGGCCCCTAGCGGGGGACCCAGATACGCAGTATTTT
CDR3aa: CAISEGPLAGDPDTQYF

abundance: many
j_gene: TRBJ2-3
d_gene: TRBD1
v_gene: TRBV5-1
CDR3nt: TGCGCCAGCAGCTTTTCGGGCCGAGGGGGCCTGAGCACAGATACGCAGTATTTT
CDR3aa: CASSFSGRGGLSTDTQYF

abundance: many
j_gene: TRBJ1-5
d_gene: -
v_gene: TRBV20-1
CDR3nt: TGCAGTGCTAGCGGAGGCTATAGCAATCAGCCCCAGCATTTT
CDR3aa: CSASGGYSNQPQHF

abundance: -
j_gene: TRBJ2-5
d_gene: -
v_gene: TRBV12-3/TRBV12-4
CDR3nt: TGTGCCAGCAGCCGACTGGGCGAAGAGACCCAGTACTTC
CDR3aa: CASSRLGEETQYF

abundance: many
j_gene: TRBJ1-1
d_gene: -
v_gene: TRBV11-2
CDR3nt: TGTGCCAGCAGCTTAGGACAGTCGAACACTGAAGCTTTCTTT
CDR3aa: CASSLGQSNTEAFF

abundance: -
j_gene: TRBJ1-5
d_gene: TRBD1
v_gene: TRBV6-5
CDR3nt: TGTGCCAGCAGTTACTCAGTAGGACAGGGGGATCAGCCCCAGCATTTT
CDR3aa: CASSYSVGQGDQPQHF